One TCR beta chain is described in this entry. Original analysis: From reference gene primer amplification, estimates of nucleated cell counts were derived. This table comes from immunoSEQ multiplex PCR, and its TCRdb copy is limited to in-frame clones, with some not included. D and trimming were read from the DNA, whereas the V and J calls and clone size are those reported in that table. The sample includes under 250,000 clones, about nine tenths seen only once; the top ten take about 1.7%. This sample was taken from a study of blood T cell repertoires in COVID-19. Study at large: Samples representing acute and convalescent COVID-19 were sourced from the United States, Italy and Spain. PBMCs, B-cell-depleted T cells, or T cells were the source of the cDNA or gDNA that made up the material.

The CDR3 contains 15 residues. V lost 3 bases to trimming and J lost 9 bases, with 17 bases between them. The germline gives CDR1 WNHNN, CDR2 SYGVQD (reference sequence). This sequence joins TRBV10-1 and TRBJ2-2; weak D call: TRBD1 (6 bases). The specimen sequenced was peripheral blood. The clonotype originates from an older woman who had recovered from COVID-19. CDR3 sequence (DNA): TGCGCCAGCAGTGAATATGGGGGCCCCGGTAGGGAGCTGTTTTTT. Its protein product is CASSEYGGPGRELFF.